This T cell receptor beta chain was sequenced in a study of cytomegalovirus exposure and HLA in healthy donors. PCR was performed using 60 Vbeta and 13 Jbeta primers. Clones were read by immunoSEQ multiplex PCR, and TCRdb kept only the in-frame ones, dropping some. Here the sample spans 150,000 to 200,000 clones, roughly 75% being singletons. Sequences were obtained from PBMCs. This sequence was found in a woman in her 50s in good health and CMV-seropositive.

CDR3: CASSWQNGYTF. Here the CDR3 DNA reads TGTGCCAGCAGTTGGCAGAATGGCTACACCTTC. The V call is TRBV28, the J call TRBJ1-2; the D is unclear. This CDR3 region has 11 residues. Trimming cost V 4 bases and J 6 bases, with 6 bases left between them. Germline CDR1 is MDHEN and CDR2 is SYDVKM.